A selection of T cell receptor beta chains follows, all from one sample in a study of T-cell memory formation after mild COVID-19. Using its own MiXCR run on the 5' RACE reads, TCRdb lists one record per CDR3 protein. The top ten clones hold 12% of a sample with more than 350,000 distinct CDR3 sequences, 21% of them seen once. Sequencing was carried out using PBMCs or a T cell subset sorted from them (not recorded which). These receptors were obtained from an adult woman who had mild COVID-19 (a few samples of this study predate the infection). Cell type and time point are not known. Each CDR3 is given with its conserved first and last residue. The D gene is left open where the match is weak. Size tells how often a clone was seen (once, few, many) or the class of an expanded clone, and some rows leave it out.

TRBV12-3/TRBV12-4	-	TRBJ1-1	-	TGTGCCAGCAGGCCCTCAGGGATGAACACTGAAGCTTTCTTT	CASRPSGMNTEAFF
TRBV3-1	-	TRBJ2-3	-	TGTGCCAGCAGCCAAACGCCGGGACGGCCCACAGATACGCAGTATTTT	CASSQTPGRPTDTQYF
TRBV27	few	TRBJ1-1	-	TGTGCCAGCAGCCGCGGAATACTATACACTGAAGCTTTCTTT	CASSRGILYTEAFF
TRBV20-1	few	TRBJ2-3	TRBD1	TGCAGTGCCGCTGGACAGGACGATTGGGATACGCAGTATTTT	CSAAGQDDWDTQYF
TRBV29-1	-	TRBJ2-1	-	TGCAGCGTTGAAATGGATACGTACAATGAGCAGTTCTTC	CSVEMDTYNEQFF
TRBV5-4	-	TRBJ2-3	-	TGTGCCTCGGCCAAGGGTTCTAGCACAGATACGCAGTATTTT	CASAKGSSTDTQYF
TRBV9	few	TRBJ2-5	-	TGTGCCAGCAGCGTAGCCGTTGGAGAGACCCAGTACTTC	CASSVAVGETQYF
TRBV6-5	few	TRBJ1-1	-	TGTGCCAGCAGCCCCCGACTTGGGGTAGCGCTATTT	CASSPRLGVALF
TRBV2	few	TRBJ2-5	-	TGTGCCAGCAAGGAGGGAGAGACGCAAGAGACCCAGTACTTC	CASKEGETQETQYF
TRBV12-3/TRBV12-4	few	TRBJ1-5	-	TGTGCCAGCAGGAACGCAGGGAGAGGCAATCAGCCCCAGCATTTT	CASRNAGRGNQPQHF
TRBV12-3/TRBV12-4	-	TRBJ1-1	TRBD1	TGTGCCAGCAATTTGGGAGGGACAGGATACGGAGAAGCTTTCTTT	CASNLGGTGYGEAFF
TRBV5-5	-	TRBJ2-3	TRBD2	TGTGCCAGCAGTGCGGGGGGATACCCCTCCACAGATACGCAGTATTTT	CASSAGGYPSTDTQYF
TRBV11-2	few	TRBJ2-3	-	TGTGCCAGCAGCTTAGGTCCCCGACAGTTAGATACGCAGTATTTT	CASSLGPRQLDTQYF
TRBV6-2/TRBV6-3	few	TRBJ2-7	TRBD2	TGTGCCAGCAGAGGAACCCTAGCGGGAGCTTACGAGCAGTACTTC	CASRGTLAGAYEQYF